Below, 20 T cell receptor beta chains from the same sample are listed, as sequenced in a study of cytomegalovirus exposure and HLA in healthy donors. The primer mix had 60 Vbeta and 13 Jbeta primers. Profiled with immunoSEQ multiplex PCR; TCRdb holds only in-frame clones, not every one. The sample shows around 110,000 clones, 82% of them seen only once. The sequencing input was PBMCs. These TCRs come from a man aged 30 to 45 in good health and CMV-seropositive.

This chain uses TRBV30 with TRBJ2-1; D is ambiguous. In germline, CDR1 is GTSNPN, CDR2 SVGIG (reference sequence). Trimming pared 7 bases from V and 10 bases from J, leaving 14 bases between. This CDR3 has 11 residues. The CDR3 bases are TGTGCCTCTCCTTCGGGTCGAGAGCAGTTCTTC. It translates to CASPSGREQFF.

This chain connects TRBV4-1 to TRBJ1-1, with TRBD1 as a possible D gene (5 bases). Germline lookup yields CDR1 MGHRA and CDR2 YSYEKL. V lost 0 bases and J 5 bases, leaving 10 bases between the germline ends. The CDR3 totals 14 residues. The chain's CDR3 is CASSQDRTRTEAFF. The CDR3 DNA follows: TGCGCCAGCAGCCAAGATCGGACAAGGACTGAAGCTTTCTTT.

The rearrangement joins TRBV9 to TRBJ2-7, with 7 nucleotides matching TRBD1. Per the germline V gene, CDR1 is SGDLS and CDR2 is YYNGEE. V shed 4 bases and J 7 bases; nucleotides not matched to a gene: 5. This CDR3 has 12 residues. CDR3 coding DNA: TGTGCCAGCAGCCTAGGGGGCAATGAGCAGTACTTC. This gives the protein CASSLGGNEQYF.

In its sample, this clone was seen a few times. For the CDR3, the DNA is TGTGCTAGTGGCCCGGGACAGGGTCTAGGTTCACCCCTCCACTTT. Translating gives CASGPGQGLGSPLHF. The chain recombines TRBV12-5 with TRBJ1-6; 9 bases line up with TRBD1. This CDR3 is 15 amino acids long. Germline V gene sequence: CDR1 LGHNT, CDR2 FRNRAP. The V and J ends lost 6 bases and 9 bases, in that order; junction bases with no gene match: 9.

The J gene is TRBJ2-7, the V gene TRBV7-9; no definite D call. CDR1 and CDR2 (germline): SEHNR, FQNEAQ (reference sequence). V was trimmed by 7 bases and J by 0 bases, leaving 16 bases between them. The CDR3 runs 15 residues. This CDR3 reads CASTVRGVTSYEQYF. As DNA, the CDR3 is TGTGCCAGCACCGTTAGAGGAGTTACCTCCTACGAGCAGTACTTC.

CDR3 region: CASRLQGGLNYGYTF. The CDR3 coding sequence is TGTGCCAGCAGACTTCAAGGGGGCCTTAACTATGGCTACACCTTC. This chain links TRBV6-4 with TRBJ1-2, with 7 nucleotides matching TRBD1. This CDR3 spans 15 amino acids. Germline-derived CDR1 and CDR2 are MRHNA and SNTAGT. V was pared by 6 bases and J by 1 base, with 8 bases of the junction left unmatched.

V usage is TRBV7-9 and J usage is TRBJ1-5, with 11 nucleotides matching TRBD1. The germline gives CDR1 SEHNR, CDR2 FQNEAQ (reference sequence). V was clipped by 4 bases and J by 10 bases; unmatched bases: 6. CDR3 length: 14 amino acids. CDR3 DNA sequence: TGTGCCAGCAGCTGGGGACAGGGGGTTGAACCCCAGCATTTT. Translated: CASSWGQGVEPQHF. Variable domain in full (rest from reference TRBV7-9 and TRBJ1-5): DTGVSQNPRHKITKRGQNVTFRCDPISEHNRLYWYRQTLGQGPEFLTYFQNEAQLEKSRLLSDRFSAERPKGSFSTLEIQRTEQGDSAMYLCASSWGQGVEPQHFGDGTRLSIL.

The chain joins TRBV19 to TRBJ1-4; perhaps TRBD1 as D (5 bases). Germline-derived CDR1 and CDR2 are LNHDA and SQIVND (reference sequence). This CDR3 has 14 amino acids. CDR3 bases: TGTGACAGGAAGTCAGGGCAAAGGGATGAAAAACTGTTTTTT. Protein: CDRKSGQRDEKLFF.

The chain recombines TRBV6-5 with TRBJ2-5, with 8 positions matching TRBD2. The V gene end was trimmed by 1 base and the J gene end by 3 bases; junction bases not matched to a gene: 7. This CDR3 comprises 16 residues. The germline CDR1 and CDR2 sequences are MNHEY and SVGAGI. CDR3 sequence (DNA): TGTGCCAGCAGTTACTTCCGGGGTAGCGGGAAAGAGACCCAGTACTTC. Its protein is CASSYFRGSGKETQYF.

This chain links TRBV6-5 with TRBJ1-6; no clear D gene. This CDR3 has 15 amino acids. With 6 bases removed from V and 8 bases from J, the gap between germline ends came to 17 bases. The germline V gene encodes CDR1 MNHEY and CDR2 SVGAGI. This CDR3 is CASSFRRVPDSPLHF. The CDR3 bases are TGTGCCAGCAGCTTCCGGCGGGTTCCAGATTCACCCCTCCACTTT.

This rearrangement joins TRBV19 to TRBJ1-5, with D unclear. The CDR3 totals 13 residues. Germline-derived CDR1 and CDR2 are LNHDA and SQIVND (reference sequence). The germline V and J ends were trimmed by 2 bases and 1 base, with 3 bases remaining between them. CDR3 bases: TGTGCCAGTAGTATACAGAGCAATCAGCCCCAGCATTTT. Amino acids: CASSIQSNQPQHF.

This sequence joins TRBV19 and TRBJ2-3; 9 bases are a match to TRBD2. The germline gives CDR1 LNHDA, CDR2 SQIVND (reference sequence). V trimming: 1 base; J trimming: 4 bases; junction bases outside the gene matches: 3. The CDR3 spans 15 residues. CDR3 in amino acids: CASSIVAGGPDTQYF. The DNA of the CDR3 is TGTGCCAGTAGTATAGTTGCGGGGGGGCCAGATACGCAGTATTTT.

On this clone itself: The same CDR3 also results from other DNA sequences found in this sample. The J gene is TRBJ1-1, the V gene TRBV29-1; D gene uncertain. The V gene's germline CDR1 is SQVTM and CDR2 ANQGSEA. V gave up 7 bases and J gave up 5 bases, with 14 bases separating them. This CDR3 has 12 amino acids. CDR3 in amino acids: CSARRENTEAFF. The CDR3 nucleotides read TGCAGCGCTAGACGGGAGAATACTGAAGCTTTCTTT.

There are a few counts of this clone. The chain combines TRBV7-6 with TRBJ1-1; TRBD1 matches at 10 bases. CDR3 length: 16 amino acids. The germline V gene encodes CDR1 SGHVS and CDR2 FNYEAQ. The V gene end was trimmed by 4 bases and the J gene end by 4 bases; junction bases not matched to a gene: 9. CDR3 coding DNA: TGTGCCAGCAGCTCCGGACAGGGGGTCATGGGCACTGAAGCTTTCTTT. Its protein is CASSSGQGVMGTEAFF.

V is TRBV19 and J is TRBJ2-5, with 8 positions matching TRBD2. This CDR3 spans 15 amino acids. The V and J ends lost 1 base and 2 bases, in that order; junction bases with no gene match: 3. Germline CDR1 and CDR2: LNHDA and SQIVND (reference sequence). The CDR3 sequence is CASSIGAGGQETQYF. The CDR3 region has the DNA TGTGCCAGTAGTATAGGGGCGGGGGGTCAAGAGACCCAGTACTTC.

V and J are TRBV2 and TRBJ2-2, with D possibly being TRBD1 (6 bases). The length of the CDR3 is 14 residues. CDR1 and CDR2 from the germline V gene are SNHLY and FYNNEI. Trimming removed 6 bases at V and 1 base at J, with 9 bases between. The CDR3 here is CASRKDRNTGELFF. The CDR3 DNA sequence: TGTGCCAGCAGGAAGGACAGGAACACCGGGGAGCTGTTTTTT.

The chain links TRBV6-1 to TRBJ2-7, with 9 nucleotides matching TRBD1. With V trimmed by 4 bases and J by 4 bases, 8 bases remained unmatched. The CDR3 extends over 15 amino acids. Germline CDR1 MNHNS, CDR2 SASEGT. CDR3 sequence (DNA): TGTGCCAGCAGTGTGGAACAGGGGGCATTGTACGAGCAGTACTTC. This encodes CASSVEQGALYEQYF.

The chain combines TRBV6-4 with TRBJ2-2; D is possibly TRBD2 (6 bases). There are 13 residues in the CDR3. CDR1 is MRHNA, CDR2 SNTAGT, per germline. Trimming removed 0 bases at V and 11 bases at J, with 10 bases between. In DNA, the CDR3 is TGTGCCAGCAGTGACTCGGAGGGACGAGAGCTGTTTTTT. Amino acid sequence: CASSDSEGRELFF.

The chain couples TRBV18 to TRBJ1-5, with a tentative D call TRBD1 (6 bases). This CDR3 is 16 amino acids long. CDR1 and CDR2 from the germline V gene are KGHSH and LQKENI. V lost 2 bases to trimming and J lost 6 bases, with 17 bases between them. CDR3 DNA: TGTGCCAGCTCACCATCCCCGGGGGGCTGGGGTCAGCCCCAGCATTTT. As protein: CASSPSPGGWGQPQHF. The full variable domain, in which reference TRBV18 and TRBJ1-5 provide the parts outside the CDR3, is NAGVMQNPRHLVRRRGQEARLRCSPMKGHSHVYWYRQLPEEGLKFMVYLQKENIIDESGMPKERFSAEFPKEGPSILRIQQVVRGDSAAYFCASSPSPGGWGQPQHFGDGTRLSIL.

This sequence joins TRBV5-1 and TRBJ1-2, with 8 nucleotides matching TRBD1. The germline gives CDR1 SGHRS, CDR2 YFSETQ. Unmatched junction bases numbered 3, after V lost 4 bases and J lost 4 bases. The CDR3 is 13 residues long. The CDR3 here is CASSAGQGYGYTF. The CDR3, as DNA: TGCGCCAGCAGCGCCGGACAGGGCTATGGCTACACCTTC.